The 19 T cell receptor beta chains below all came from one sample that was sequenced in a study of T cells after yellow fever vaccination. TCRdb reprocessed the 5' RACE reads with MiXCR, giving one entry per CDR3 protein. This sample yields roughly 400,000 distinct CDR3 sequences, of which 15% to 20% are seen a single time; around 17% belongs to the top ten. Specimen: PBMCs, collected before the yellow fever booster vaccination. Source of these receptors: a man between 18 and 29 years old who received the YFV17D yellow fever vaccine.

This sequence joins TRBV7-2 and TRBJ1-4, with 7 bases aligning to TRBD1. V gave up 5 bases and J gave up 7 bases; unmatched junction bases: 7. Germline lookup yields CDR1 SGHTA and CDR2 FQGNSA. CDR3 length: 14 residues. CDR3 amino acids: CASSEQGFGEKLFF. CDR3 in DNA: TGTGCCAGCAGCGAACAGGGGTTCGGTGAAAAACTGTTTTTT. The full variable domain, completed using reference TRBV7-2 and TRBJ1-4, is GAGVSQSPSNKVTEKGKDVELRCDPISGHTALYWYRQSLGQGLEFLIYFQGNSAPDKSGLPSDRFSAERTGGSVSTLTIQRTQQEDSAVYLCASSEQGFGEKLFFGSGTQLSVL.

This clonotype was detected ten times or more. The chain is built from TRBV9 and TRBJ2-5; the D gene is possibly TRBD1 (5 bases). The V and J ends lost 6 bases and 2 bases respectively, with 17 bases between them. CDR1 and CDR2 (germline): SGDLS, YYNGEE. There are 15 residues in the CDR3. Written as DNA, the CDR3 is TGTGCCAGCACCGTGTTAGGACAACCACAAGAGACCCAGTACTTC. It translates to CASTVLGQPQETQYF.

CDR3: CASSALAGSYVLDTQYF. DNA of the CDR3: TGTGCCAGCAGTGCTTTGGCAGGGAGTTATGTTTTGGATACGCAGTATTTT. The chain couples TRBV25-1 to TRBJ2-3, with D perhaps assigned TRBD1 or TRBD2 (5 bases each). Trimming removed 4 bases from V and 6 bases from J, with 23 bases in between. From germline, CDR1 is MGHDK and CDR2 SYGVNS. The CDR3 runs to 17 residues.

The V gene is TRBV12-3 or TRBV12-4, the J gene TRBJ2-2; D tentatively reads TRBD1 or TRBD2 (5 bases each). V was trimmed by 3 bases and J by 5 bases, leaving 13 bases between them. CDR3 length equals 15 residues. CDR3 residues: CASSFSGSRTGELFF. CDR3 DNA sequence: TGTGCCAGCAGTTTCTCAGGGAGTCGGACCGGGGAGCTGTTTTTT.

This clonotype was recorded a few times. The chain couples TRBV24-1 to TRBJ2-6, with D hard to call. The CDR3 sequence is 17 residues long. V dropped 0 bases and J dropped 0 bases, with 8 bases sitting between them. Per the germline V gene, CDR1 is KGHDR and CDR2 is SFDVKD. CDR3 coding DNA: TGTGCCACCAGTGATTTGTCGCCTGCCTCTGGGGCCAACGTCCTGACTTTC. It translates to CATSDLSPASGANVLTF.

V gene TRBV11-2 combines with J gene TRBJ1-1; TRBD1 might be the D (6 bases). This CDR3 is 15 amino acids long. V lost 5 bases to trimming and J lost 4 bases, with 17 bases between them. Germline V CDR1 and CDR2: SGHAT, FQNNGV. CDR3 residues: CASSPRGRGGTEAFF. The CDR3, as DNA: TGTGCCAGCAGCCCCAGAGGCAGGGGCGGCACTGAAGCTTTCTTT.

CDR3: CASRTGSQETQYF. The DNA for the CDR3 is TGCGCCAGCAGAACAGGGTCCCAAGAGACCCAGTACTTC. The rearrangement links TRBV5-1 to TRBJ2-5, with D tentatively TRBD1 (6 bases). The germline V gene has CDR1 SGHRS and CDR2 YFSETQ. V was trimmed by 5 bases and J by 1 base, leaving 9 bases between them. The CDR3 consists of 13 residues.

The gene calls are TRBV29-1 and TRBJ1-1; 7 bases are a match to TRBD1. Germline V gene data show CDR1 as SQVTM and CDR2 as ANQGSEA. This CDR3 is built from 13 residues. Trimming took 5 bases from V and 3 from J; bases not matched to a gene: 6. CDR3: CSVPADRHTEAFF. DNA for the CDR3: TGCAGCGTTCCCGCGGACAGGCACACTGAAGCTTTCTTT. The full variable domain, its missing parts supplied by reference TRBV29-1 and TRBJ1-1, is SAVISQKPSRDICQRGTSLTIQCQVDSQVTMMFWYRQQPGQSLTLIATANQGSEATYESGFVIDKFPISRPNLTFSTLTVSNMSPEDSSIYLCSVPADRHTEAFFGQGTRLTVV.

This clonotype has just a few counts. The chain has TRBV19 and TRBJ1-5; no clear D. Trimming shortened V by 5 bases and J by 6 bases, and 17 bases separated the two germline ends. Germline CDR1 LNHDA, CDR2 SQIVND (reference sequence). The CDR3 covers 15 residues. The CDR3 coding sequence is TGTGCCAGTAGTGTCTTACACGGGTCAGGTCAGCCCCAGCATTTT. This encodes CASSVLHGSGQPQHF.

The chain joins TRBV6-6 to TRBJ1-6; D possibly corresponds to TRBD1 (5 bases). Deletions cut 8 bases from V and 5 bases from J, with 13 bases between. From germline, CDR1 is MNHNY and CDR2 SVGAGI (reference sequence). The CDR3 is 14 residues long. This chain's CDR3 is CASSPEGNNSPLHF. CDR3 nucleotides: TGTGCCAGCTCCCCTGAGGGGAATAATTCACCCCTCCACTTT.

V usage is TRBV4-1 and J usage is TRBJ2-2, with 12 bases identical to TRBD1. This CDR3 is built from 16 residues. The J segment lost 6 bases and the V segment lost 4 bases, leaving 6 bases of the junction unmatched. CDR1 and CDR2 from the germline V gene are MGHRA and YSYEKL. CDR3 sequence reads: CASSPSGTGGPGELFF. The CDR3 DNA is TGCGCCAGCAGCCCCTCCGGGACAGGGGGCCCCGGGGAGCTGTTTTTT.

This clonotype was observed a few times. CDR3 protein: CASRRQGEVQETQYF. The CDR3 nucleotides are TGTGCCAGCAGGAGACAGGGGGAGGTTCAAGAGACCCAGTACTTC. The gene calls are TRBV6-1 and TRBJ2-5, with 9 nucleotides matching TRBD1. The J segment lost 2 bases and the V segment lost 6 bases, leaving 7 bases of the junction unmatched. Germline assignment: CDR1 MNHNS and CDR2 SASEGT. This CDR3 comprises 15 residues.

The rearrangement joins TRBV12-3 or TRBV12-4 to TRBJ2-7; D assignment may be TRBD1 or TRBD2 (6 bases each). The CDR3 length is 16 residues. The ends were cut back, 5 bases at V and 4 bases at J, with 21 bases in the middle. The CDR3 loop is CASSVGVVGAGYEQYV. The DNA of the CDR3 is TGTGCCAGCAGTGTAGGGGTGGTGGGGGCGGGGTACGAGCAGTACGTC.

This clonotype was recorded a few times. The chain employs TRBV2 and TRBJ2-7, with 12 positions matching TRBD2. The ends lost 9 bases at V and 6 bases at J; junction bases unmatched: 6. CDR3 length: 13 residues. Germline V gives CDR1 SNHLY, CDR2 FYNNEI. The DNA of the CDR3 is TGTGCCAGTGGGACTAGCGGGCCCCTCGAGCAGTACTTC. Amino acids: CASGTSGPLEQYF.

The DNA of the CDR3 is TGTGCCTGGAGTGTACATGTAGGGCACACCTTC. Translated: CAWSVHVGHTF. The chain recombines TRBV30 with TRBJ1-2; D not certain. This CDR3 is 11 amino acids long. The germline CDR1 and CDR2 sequences are GTSNPN and SVGIG (reference sequence). Trimming cost V 0 bases and J 12 bases, with 11 bases left between them. The whole variable domain, remainder taken from reference TRBV30 and TRBJ1-2, is SQTIHQWPATLVQPVGSPLSLECTVEGTSNPNLYWYRQAAGRGLQLLFYSVGIGQISSEVPQNLSASRPQDRQFILSSKKLLLSDSGFYLCAWSVHVGHTFGSGTRLTVV.

This clonotype appeared a few times. This chain uses TRBV7-6 with TRBJ2-7; D may be TRBD2 (6 bases). The CDR3 contains 13 residues. Germline V gene sequence: CDR1 SGHVS, CDR2 FNYEAQ. V lost 5 bases and J lost 2, with 10 bases in between. The CDR3 DNA follows: TGTGCCAGCAGCCGGGGGACCACCTACGAGCAGTACGTC. Protein product: CASSRGTTYEQYV.

The table lists this clonotype with a few counts. This chain joins TRBV6-5 and TRBJ1-3, with D possibly TRBD1 on 5 matching bases. Germline CDR1 is MNHEY and CDR2 is SVGAGI. The V and J ends lost 6 bases and 4 bases respectively, with 13 bases between them. The CDR3 runs to 14 residues. CDR3 loop: CASRALGEGNTIYF. The CDR3 DNA is TGTGCCAGCAGGGCCCTGGGGGAAGGAAACACCATATATTTT.

The chain joins TRBV20-1 to TRBJ2-7; D perhaps matches TRBD2 (6 bases). Germline-derived CDR1 and CDR2 are DFQATT and SNEGSKA (reference sequence). V was pared by 2 bases and J by 1 base, with 9 bases between. The CDR3 length is 13 residues. CDR3 sequence (DNA): TGCAGTGCTAGACCTCGGGGGTCCTACGAGCAGTACTTC. This encodes CSARPRGSYEQYF.

In its sample, this clonotype was seen a few times. The chain joins TRBV12-3 or TRBV12-4 to TRBJ1-5; 11 nucleotides align to TRBD1. The junction had 4 bases not matched to a gene; V was cut back by 6 bases and J by 6 bases. The CDR3 has 14 residues. This CDR3 reads CASRGTGGSQPQHF. The CDR3 DNA follows: TGTGCCAGCAGGGGGACAGGGGGGAGTCAGCCCCAGCATTTT.